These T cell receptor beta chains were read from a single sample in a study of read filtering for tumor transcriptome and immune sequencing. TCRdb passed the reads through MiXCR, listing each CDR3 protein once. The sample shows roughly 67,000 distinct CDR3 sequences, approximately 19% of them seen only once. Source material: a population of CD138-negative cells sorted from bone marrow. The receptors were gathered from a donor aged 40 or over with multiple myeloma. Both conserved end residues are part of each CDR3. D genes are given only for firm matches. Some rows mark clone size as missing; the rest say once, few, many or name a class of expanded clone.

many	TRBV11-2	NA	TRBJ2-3	TGTGCCAGCAGCTTTTCCTTCGTTGCGTCTAGCACAGATACGCAGTATTTT	CASSFSFVASSTDTQYF
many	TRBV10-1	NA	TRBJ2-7	TGCGCCAGCAGTGATGCTTCGGGACCGATTTTTTCCTACGAGCAGTACTTC	CASSDASGPIFSYEQYF
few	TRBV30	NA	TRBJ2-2	TGTGCCTGGAGGCAGGGCGGCACCGGGGAGCTGTTTTTT	CAWRQGGTGELFF
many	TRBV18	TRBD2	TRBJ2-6	TGTGCCAGCTCCCCTCTGGGAAGCGGGGACTCTGGGGCCAACGTCCTGACTTTC	CASSPLGSGDSGANVLTF
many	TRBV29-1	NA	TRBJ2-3	TGCAGCCTTCCGGACGGAGGGACAGATACGCAGTATTTT	CSLPDGGTDTQYF
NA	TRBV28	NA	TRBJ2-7	TGTGCCAGCTCCACGGCGAGGCGTGGGCCTGGATACGAGCAGTACTTC	CASSTARRGPGYEQYF
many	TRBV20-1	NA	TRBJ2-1	TGCAGTGCTAGAGTCCCCTTTAGCGGTAGCTCCTACAATGAGCAGTTCTTC	CSARVPFSGSSYNEQFF
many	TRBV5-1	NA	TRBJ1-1	TGCGCCAGCAGCTTCGGACACCTGAAGAACACTGAAGCTTTCTTT	CASSFGHLKNTEAFF
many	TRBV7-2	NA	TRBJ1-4	TGTGCCAGCAGCTTAAGGGGAGCTGAAAAACTGTTTTTT	CASSLRGAEKLFF
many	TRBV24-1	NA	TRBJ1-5	TGTGCCCCTAACCCCAGGGGCGAGGGCAATCAGCCCCAGCATTTT	CAPNPRGEGNQPQHF
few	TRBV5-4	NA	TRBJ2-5	TGTGCCAGCAGCTTTGGCGGAACCCAAGAGACCCAGTACTTC	CASSFGGTQETQYF
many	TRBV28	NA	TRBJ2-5	TGTGCCAGCACCCAGGGCGGGGCAACCCAGTACTTC	CASTQGGATQYF
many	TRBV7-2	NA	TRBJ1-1	TGTGCCAGCGCCCTGGGGGGAAGGGCGATCACTGAAGCTTTCTTT	CASALGGRAITEAFF
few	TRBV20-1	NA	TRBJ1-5	TGCAGTGCTAAACAGGGAGATCGTCAGCCCCAGCATTTT	CSAKQGDRQPQHF
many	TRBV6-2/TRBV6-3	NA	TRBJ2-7	TGTGCCAGCAGTTACTCGAGGGAGCAGTACTTC	CASSYSREQYF
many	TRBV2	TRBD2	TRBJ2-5	TGTGCCAGCAGTTCCGGGACTAGATACCAAGAGACCCAGTACTTC	CASSSGTRYQETQYF
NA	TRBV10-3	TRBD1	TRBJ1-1	TGTGCCATCAGTCCGGGACAGAACTCTGAAGCTTTCTTC	CAISPGQNSEAFF
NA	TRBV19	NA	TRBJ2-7	TGTGCCAGTAGTATGGGTTCCGGGACTGTCGGTGGGCAATCCTACGAGCAGTACTTC	CASSMGSGTVGGQSYEQYF
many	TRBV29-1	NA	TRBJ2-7	TGCAGCGTTCTAGGTTCGTCCTACGAGCAGTACTTC	CSVLGSSYEQYF
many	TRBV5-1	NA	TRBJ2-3	TGCGCCAGCAGCTTGGATGATTTCACAGATACGCAGTATTTT	CASSLDDFTDTQYF
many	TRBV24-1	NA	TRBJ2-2	TGTGCCACCAGTGATTTGGGGTCGGCTCGAAAGGCCGGGGAGCTGTTTTTT	CATSDLGSARKAGELFF
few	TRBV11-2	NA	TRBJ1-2	TGTGCCAGGGATGGCTACACCTTC	CARDGYTF
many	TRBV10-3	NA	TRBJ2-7	TGTGCCATCACTGGGGGAGCCACGTACGAGCAGTACTTC	CAITGGATYEQYF
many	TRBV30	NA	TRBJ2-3	TGTGCCTGGACCCTCGGGGTTAGCACAGATACGCAGTATTTT	CAWTLGVSTDTQYF
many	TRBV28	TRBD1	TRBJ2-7	TGTGCCAGCAGTCCCGGGCAGGGGGCACGCTACGAGCAGTACTTC	CASSPGQGARYEQYF
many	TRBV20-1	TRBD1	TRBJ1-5	TGCAGTGCTAGCAACAGGGGGCAGCGTCAGCCCCAGCATTTT	CSASNRGQRQPQHF
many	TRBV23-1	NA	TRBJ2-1	TGCGCCAGCAGTCAAATCCTACAGGGCCATGAGCAGTTCTTC	CASSQILQGHEQFF
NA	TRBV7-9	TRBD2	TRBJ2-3	TGTGCCAGCAGCTCGAGGACTAGCGGCCTCTCAGATACGCAGTATTTT	CASSSRTSGLSDTQYF
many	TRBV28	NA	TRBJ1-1	TGTGCCAGCAGTTTCGGGGGCACGAACACTGAAGCTTTCTTT	CASSFGGTNTEAFF
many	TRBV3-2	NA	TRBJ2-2	TGTGCCAGCAGCGCTACGGGACTAGCCCTCCCCGGGGAGCTGTTTTTT	CASSATGLALPGELFF
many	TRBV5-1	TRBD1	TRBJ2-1	TGCGCCAGCCGAACCACAGGGGGAACCTACAATGAGCAGTTCTTC	CASRTTGGTYNEQFF
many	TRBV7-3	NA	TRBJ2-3	TGTGCCAGCAGCTCCAGGAATGAGGTCACAGATACGCAGTATTTT	CASSSRNEVTDTQYF
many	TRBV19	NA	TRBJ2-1	TGTGCCAGTAGGAGAAGGGGCGACTACAATGAGCAGTTCTTC	CASRRRGDYNEQFF
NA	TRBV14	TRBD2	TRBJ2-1	TGTGCCAGCAGCCAAGAAAGTTCGGGAGGACCCTACAATGTGCAGTTCTTC	CASSQESSGGPYNVQFF
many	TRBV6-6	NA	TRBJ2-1	TGTGCCAGCAGTTACCCGGGACGTCCATCCTACAATGAGCAGTTCTTC	CASSYPGRPSYNEQFF
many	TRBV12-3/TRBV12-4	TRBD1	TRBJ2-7	TGTGCCAGCAGTTTCCTACAGGGGGGAGAGCAGTACTTC	CASSFLQGGEQYF
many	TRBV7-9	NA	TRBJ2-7	TGTGCCAGCAGCTTATCGTACGAGCAGTACTTC	CASSLSYEQYF
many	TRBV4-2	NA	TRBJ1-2	TGTGCCAGCAGCGCCATCTATGGCTACACCTTC	CASSAIYGYTF
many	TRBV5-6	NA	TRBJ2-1	TGTGCCAGCAGCGCCTATTTCTTCGGTGAGCAGTTCTTC	CASSAYFFGEQFF
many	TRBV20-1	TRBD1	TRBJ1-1	TGCAGTGCTCCTACAGGGGGCGTTGGGAACACTGAAGCTTTCTTT	CSAPTGGVGNTEAFF
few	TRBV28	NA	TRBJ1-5	TGTGCCAGCAGCCCCTTCGTTGGGAGCAATCAGCCCCAGCATTTT	CASSPFVGSNQPQHF
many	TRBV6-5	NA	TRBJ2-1	TGTGCCAGCAGTTACGGGCAGTTACCTTACAATGAGCAGTTCTTC	CASSYGQLPYNEQFF
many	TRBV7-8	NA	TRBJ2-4	TGTGCCAGCAGCAACAAAGGACCGGGACGGAGAAAAAACATTCAGTACTTC	CASSNKGPGRRKNIQYF
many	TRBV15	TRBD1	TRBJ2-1	TGTGCCACCAGCAGAGGAGGGACAGGGGTAATTGAGCAGTTCTTC	CATSRGGTGVIEQFF
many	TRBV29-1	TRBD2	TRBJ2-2	TGCAGCACCAGACTAGCGGGGGGGCGGAACACCGGGGAGCTGTTTTTT	CSTRLAGGRNTGELFF
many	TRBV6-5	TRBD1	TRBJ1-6	TGTGCCAGCAGTTCGACCGGGACAGGCAATAATTCACCCCTCCACTTT	CASSSTGTGNNSPLHF
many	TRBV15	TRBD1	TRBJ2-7	TGTGCCACCAGCTTCGACAGGGGGTTGCCCTACGAGCAGTACTTC	CATSFDRGLPYEQYF
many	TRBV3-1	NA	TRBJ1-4	TGTGCCAGCAGCCCCTGGACGGAAAATGAAAAACTGTTTTTT	CASSPWTENEKLFF
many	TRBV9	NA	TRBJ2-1	TGTGCCAGCAGCGTAGGTAACAGCGCTTACAATGAGCAGTTCTTC	CASSVGNSAYNEQFF
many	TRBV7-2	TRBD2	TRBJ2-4	TGTGCCAGCAGCTTAGTTGTGAGGACTAGCGGGAGAAACATTCAGTACTTC	CASSLVVRTSGRNIQYF
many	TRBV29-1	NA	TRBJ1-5	TGCAGCGTGATACAGGGTTCCGGGAATCAGCCCCAGCATTTT	CSVIQGSGNQPQHF
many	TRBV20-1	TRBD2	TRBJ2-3	TGCAGTGCTAGAGATCTGGTGGGACTAGCGGGGAGCTCTAGCACAGATACGCAGTATTTT	CSARDLVGLAGSSSTDTQYF
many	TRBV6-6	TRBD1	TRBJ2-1	TGTGCCAGCAGTTACGAAGGGACAGGGGTATACAATGAGCAGTTCTTC	CASSYEGTGVYNEQFF
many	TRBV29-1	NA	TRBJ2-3	TGCAGCGTTGAACCTAGACTAGGAAGCACAGATACGCAGTATTTT	CSVEPRLGSTDTQYF
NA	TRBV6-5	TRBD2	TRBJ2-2	TGTGCCAGCAGAGCGGGACTAGATACCGGGGAGCTGTCTTTT	CASRAGLDTGELSF